The rows below give T cell receptor beta chains drawn from one sample of a study of CD8 T cells in ankylosing spondylitis. Via MiXCR, TCRdb re-called the 5' RACE reads, giving one row per CDR3 protein. Of about 360,000 distinct CDR3 sequences detected, 20% appear once; the ten largest clones hold around 14%. Sequenced: blood, either unsorted or a sorted T cell fraction (not recorded which). These receptors all stem from a male donor with ankylosing spondylitis or in good health (not recorded which). Both conserved end residues are part of each CDR3. A D gene is named only where the DNA matches it firmly. Clone size, where shown, is once, few, many, or a class for clones that have expanded.

clone_size: .; j_call: TRBJ2-7; d_call: .; v_call: TRBV5-1; cdr3_aa: CASSLGDATYEQYF; cdr3_nt: TGCGCCAGCAGCTTGGGGGACGCGACCTACGAGCAGTACTTC
clone_size: once; j_call: TRBJ2-3; d_call: .; v_call: TRBV12-3/TRBV12-4; cdr3_aa: CASQFYTDTQYF; cdr3_nt: TGTGCCAGCCAATTTTACACAGATACGCAGTATTTT
clone_size: few; j_call: TRBJ2-7; d_call: TRBD1; v_call: TRBV4-2; cdr3_aa: CASSPPGQGVYEQYF; cdr3_nt: TGTGCCAGCAGCCCACCGGGACAGGGCGTCTACGAGCAGTACTTC
clone_size: .; j_call: TRBJ2-3; d_call: .; v_call: TRBV11-2; cdr3_aa: CASSIGTRGTDTQYF; cdr3_nt: TGTGCCAGCAGCATCGGGACGAGAGGCACAGATACGCAGTATTTT
clone_size: few; j_call: TRBJ2-1; d_call: TRBD2; v_call: TRBV2; cdr3_aa: CASKLSGGIYNEQFF; cdr3_nt: TGTGCCAGCAAGTTAAGCGGGGGAATCTACAATGAGCAGTTCTTC
clone_size: .; j_call: TRBJ1-2; d_call: TRBD1; v_call: TRBV10-3; cdr3_aa: CAISEGTAYGGYTF; cdr3_nt: TGTGCCATCAGTGAGGGGACAGCCTATGGTGGCTACACCTTC
clone_size: few; j_call: TRBJ1-1; d_call: .; v_call: TRBV27; cdr3_aa: CASSLPGVNTEAFF; cdr3_nt: TGTGCCAGCAGTTTGCCAGGGGTGAACACTGAAGCTTTCTTT
clone_size: .; j_call: TRBJ1-1; d_call: .; v_call: TRBV7-9; cdr3_aa: CASSFSATEAFF; cdr3_nt: TGTGCCAGCAGCTTTTCAGCCACCGAAGCTTTCTTT
clone_size: few; j_call: TRBJ1-6; d_call: .; v_call: TRBV20-1; cdr3_aa: CSARPQVLVKYNSPLHF; cdr3_nt: TGCAGTGCTAGACCCCAGGTCTTGGTAAAGTATAATTCACCCCTCCACTTT
clone_size: many; j_call: TRBJ2-7; d_call: TRBD2; v_call: TRBV12-3/TRBV12-4; cdr3_aa: CASSLGLPYEQYF; cdr3_nt: TGTGCCAGCAGTTTGGGACTACCCTACGAGCAGTACTTC
clone_size: .; j_call: TRBJ2-4; d_call: .; v_call: TRBV7-2; cdr3_aa: CASSSQTTASFDIQYF; cdr3_nt: TGTGCCAGCAGCTCCCAAACTACCGCCTCTTTTGACATTCAGTACTTC
clone_size: .; j_call: TRBJ2-3; d_call: TRBD2; v_call: TRBV28; cdr3_aa: CASRRTSGAADTQYF; cdr3_nt: TGTGCCAGCAGGCGGACTAGCGGGGCGGCAGATACGCAGTATTTT
clone_size: .; j_call: TRBJ1-2; d_call: TRBD1; v_call: TRBV9; cdr3_aa: CASSAEDRATNYGYTF; cdr3_nt: TGTGCCAGCAGCGCGGAGGACAGGGCTACTAACTATGGCTACACCTTC
clone_size: .; j_call: TRBJ2-5; d_call: .; v_call: TRBV12-3/TRBV12-4; cdr3_aa: CASTSRPAGPETQYF; cdr3_nt: TGTGCCAGCACCTCCCGCCCCGCTGGGCCAGAGACCCAGTACTTC
clone_size: .; j_call: TRBJ2-2; d_call: TRBD1; v_call: TRBV27; cdr3_aa: CASSFSAGGMNTGELFF; cdr3_nt: TGTGCCAGCAGTTTTTCCGCAGGGGGAATGAACACCGGGGAGCTGTTTTTT
clone_size: many; j_call: TRBJ2-7; d_call: .; v_call: TRBV7-9; cdr3_aa: CASTHNQEQYF; cdr3_nt: TGTGCCAGCACCCATAACCAGGAGCAGTACTTC
clone_size: few; j_call: TRBJ2-7; d_call: .; v_call: TRBV6-2/TRBV6-3; cdr3_aa: CASRVRGSYEQYF; cdr3_nt: TGTGCCAGCAGAGTCAGGGGCTCCTACGAGCAGTACTTC
clone_size: few; j_call: TRBJ2-5; d_call: TRBD1; v_call: TRBV12-3/TRBV12-4; cdr3_aa: CASSGQARETQYF; cdr3_nt: TGTGCCAGCAGCGGACAGGCCCGCGAGACCCAGTACTTC
clone_size: .; j_call: TRBJ2-1; d_call: .; v_call: TRBV7-8; cdr3_aa: CASSLVFGSAYNEQFF; cdr3_nt: TGTGCCAGCAGCTTAGTCTTTGGTAGCGCCTACAATGAGCAGTTCTTC
clone_size: .; j_call: TRBJ2-7; d_call: TRBD1; v_call: TRBV27; cdr3_aa: CASSWDRAAYEQYF; cdr3_nt: TGTGCCAGCAGCTGGGACAGGGCAGCCTACGAGCAGTACTTC
clone_size: few; j_call: TRBJ2-7; d_call: .; v_call: TRBV12-5; cdr3_aa: CASGLGVF; cdr3_nt: TGTGCTAGTGGTTTGGGGGTTTTC
clone_size: few; j_call: TRBJ2-1; d_call: .; v_call: TRBV6-5; cdr3_aa: CASSYGYDEQFF; cdr3_nt: TGTGCCAGCAGTTACGGCTATGATGAGCAGTTCTTC
clone_size: few; j_call: TRBJ2-7; d_call: .; v_call: TRBV6-5; cdr3_aa: CASSYIQGGYEQYF; cdr3_nt: TGTGCCAGCAGTTACATCCAGGGGGGGTACGAGCAGTACTTC
clone_size: large; j_call: TRBJ1-2; d_call: TRBD1; v_call: TRBV10-3; cdr3_aa: CAISPTIRDRGYYGYTF; cdr3_nt: TGTGCCATCTCTCCTACAATCCGGGACAGGGGATACTATGGCTACACCTTC
clone_size: few; j_call: TRBJ2-7; d_call: .; v_call: TRBV5-6; cdr3_aa: CASSPDGPYEQYF; cdr3_nt: TGTGCCAGCAGCCCGGACGGACCCTACGAGCAGTACTTC
clone_size: few; j_call: TRBJ2-1; d_call: .; v_call: TRBV29-1; cdr3_aa: CSVLGDTLYNEQFF; cdr3_nt: TGCAGCGTCCTGGGGGACACCCTCTACAATGAGCAGTTCTTC
clone_size: .; j_call: TRBJ2-1; d_call: .; v_call: TRBV7-9; cdr3_aa: CASSLSGGGRYNEQFF; cdr3_nt: TGTGCCAGCAGCTTATCAGGCGGGGGCCGATACAATGAGCAGTTCTTC
clone_size: few; j_call: TRBJ2-5; d_call: .; v_call: TRBV4-1; cdr3_aa: CASSQEWASGETQYF; cdr3_nt: TGCGCCAGCAGCCAAGAGTGGGCAAGCGGAGAGACCCAGTACTTC